This entry is about one TCR beta chain. Its antigen is not known. TCRdb's table, derived via immunoSEQ multiplex PCR, lists solely in-frame clones and lacks some. The sample has 500,000 or so clones, around 96% seen once. This record comes from a study of shared clonotypes between healthy human individuals. Overall study context: Per donor, CD8 memory used one plate, CD8 naive used two, CD4 memory used three and CD4 naive used three.

The CDR3 is 13 residues long. With 1 base removed from V and 2 bases from J, the gap between germline ends came to 6 bases. Germline CDR1 SGHNT, CDR2 YENEEA. General study points: Although depth was large, rarefaction showed that sequencing of the sorted subsets was incomplete. The genetic and exposure-history diversity represented was limited by few donors. On the whole, naive subsets had larger estimated richness than memory subsets had.

This clonotype originated in a woman aged 25 to 45 in good health. The sequenced sample was naive CD4+ T cells sorted from blood. The subset is: CD45RA+ positively selected. J is TRBJ2-7 and V is TRBV11-3; unclear D gene. The CDR3 DNA reads TGTGCCAGCAGCTTAGGCGGCACCTACGAGCAGTACTTC. It codes for CASSLGGTYEQYF.